This passage covers 8 T cell receptor beta chains from one sample sequenced in a study of spatial heterogeneity in lung cancer. TCRdb passed the 5' RACE reads through MiXCR, listing each CDR3 protein once. Altogether 9,500 to 15,000 distinct CDR3 sequences are present, about 13% being singletons, with the ten largest covering roughly 2.4%. Time point specified: sample taken at primary tumor resection. No cells were sorted before sequencing. The whole RNA sequenced was extracted from tumor, nontumor lung or frozen PBMC. This specimen was PBMCs, taken at surgery. The origin of the receptors is a female donor with early-stage non-small cell lung cancer.

This clonotype is deemed medium-sized. The chain employs TRBV11-2 and TRBJ2-2; 9 bases map to TRBD1. CDR1 and CDR2 (germline): SGHAT, FQNNGV. The CDR3 is 18 residues long. Unmatched junction bases numbered 10, after V lost 4 bases and J lost 1 base. CDR3 amino acids: CASSSLPGQGLNTGELFF. CDR3 nucleotide sequence: TGTGCCAGCAGCTCCCTCCCGGGACAGGGTTTGAACACCGGGGAGCTGTTTTTT.

This clonotype showed up many times. This rearrangement joins TRBV30 to TRBJ1-2; tentative D call: TRBD1 (5 bases). The germline V and J ends were trimmed by 0 bases and 5 bases, with 7 bases remaining between them. CDR3 length equals 12 residues. Germline V gene lookup returns CDR1 GTSNPN and CDR2 SVGIG (reference sequence). The CDR3 bases are TGTGCCTGGAGTGTGGGGGGTTATGGCTACACCTTC. Translating gives CAWSVGGYGYTF.

This clonotype came up many times. Sequence at one end of the junction differs from germline and may be a read error. V and J are TRBV3-1 and TRBJ2-5; 10 bases line up with TRBD2. Per the germline V gene, CDR1 is LGHDT and CDR2 is YNNKEL (reference sequence). The CDR3 runs to 11 residues. The CDR3 sequence is CASSQTGTSVF. The CDR3 DNA reads as TGTGCCAGCAGCCAGACCGGGACTAGCGTTTTC.

This clonotype was counted many times. The CDR3 sequence: CASSHARTAYQETQYF. DNA for the CDR3: TGTGCCAGCAGCCACGCCCGGACAGCCTACCAAGAGACCCAGTACTTC. The chain joins TRBV5-5 to TRBJ2-5, with D possibly TRBD1 on 6 matching bases. The CDR3 totals 16 residues. The germline CDR1 and CDR2 sequences are SGHKS and YYEKEE (reference sequence). Trimming took 4 bases from V and 0 from J, leaving 16 bases between them.

This clonotype is judged medium-sized (0.01 to 0.1%). The V and J genes are TRBV18 and TRBJ1-1; the D is unclear. The CDR3 runs 14 residues. Germline-derived CDR1 and CDR2 are KGHSH and LQKENI. Between the trimmed V and J ends, which lost 2 bases and 2 bases, there was a span of 9 bases. The DNA of the CDR3 is TGTGCCAGCTCACCAATGACGAGAAACACTGAAGCTTTCTTT. Its translation: CASSPMTRNTEAFF.

This clonotype was seen at least ten times. The V call is TRBV7-2, the J call TRBJ1-5; D remains unclear. There are 14 residues in the CDR3. The V gene lost 5 bases and the J gene lost 1 base, with 9 bases spanning the gap. Germline V gene lookup returns CDR1 SGHTA and CDR2 FQGNSA. This CDR3 is CASSEDGSNQPQHF. The CDR3 DNA sequence: TGTGCCAGCAGCGAAGACGGCAGCAATCAGCCCCAGCATTTT.

In its sample, this clonotype was seen many times. The chain joins TRBV27 to TRBJ2-6; D gene uncertain. Trimming stripped 4 bases from V and 0 bases from J, with 13 bases between. Germline V lookup: CDR1 MNHEY, CDR2 SMNVEV (reference sequence). This CDR3 spans 17 amino acids. This CDR3 reads CASSSPPVLSGANVLTF. Here the CDR3 DNA reads TGTGCCAGCAGTTCACCGCCCGTACTCTCTGGGGCCAACGTCCTGACTTTC.

A word on this clonotype: One end of the junction varies from germline; a read error may be responsible. The chain has TRBV5-4 and TRBJ2-3, with 12 bases matching TRBD2. CDR1 is SGHNT and CDR2 is YYREEE in the germline V gene (reference sequence). The CDR3 is 16 residues long. The DNA of the CDR3 is TGTGCCAGCAGCACAGGACTAGCGGGATCGGTAGATAGGCAGTATTTT. Translating gives CASSTGLAGSVDRQYF.